The 16 T cell receptor beta chains reported below all come from one sample, sequenced in a study of T cell repertoires in cytomegalovirus infection. These receptors' targets are unknown. TCRdb fed the reads into MiXCR, producing one record per CDR3 protein. The sample yields about 20,000 distinct CDR3 sequences, around 43% seen once. The sample consisted of CD8+ T cells from cultured PBMCs, taken from culture after CMV antigen stimulation. Receptor source: a human donor in good health (CMV status not recorded). Some clones in this sample may be carry-over from other donors' samples.

The chain employs TRBV12-3 or TRBV12-4 and TRBJ1-2; D uncertain. The CDR3 runs 14 residues. V lost 3 bases and J lost 4, with 12 bases in between. The CDR3 DNA reads as TGTGCCAGCAGTTTCCCGGGAGGTGTCTATGGCTACACCTTC. Amino acid sequence: CASSFPGGVYGYTF.

This clonotype was recorded many times. The chain couples TRBV7-8 to TRBJ1-5, with D tentatively TRBD1 (6 bases). The V end lost 5 bases, the J end lost 2 bases, and 19 bases lay between the germline ends. Germline assignment: CDR1 SGHVS and CDR2 FQNEAQ. CDR3 size: 17 residues. The DNA of the CDR3 is TGTGCCAGCAGCCGAGCAAAGGGGGGGTCGGGCAATCAGCCCCAGCATTTT. Amino acid sequence: CASSRAKGGSGNQPQHF.

The rearrangement uses TRBV13 and TRBJ1-6, with D perhaps TRBD1 (5 bases). The CDR3 contains 12 residues. V dropped 3 bases and J dropped 13 bases, with 10 bases sitting between them. Germline CDR1 PRHDT, CDR2 FYEKMQ (reference sequence). CDR3 region: CASSFPREPLHF. The CDR3 region has the DNA TGTGCCAGCAGCTTCCCCAGGGAGCCCCTCCACTTT.

In its sample, this clonotype was seen a few times. J is TRBJ2-3 and V is TRBV10-3; the D is unclear. Germline CDR1 is ENHRY and CDR2 is SYGVKD. Trimming cost V 0 bases and J 0 bases, with 7 bases left between them. The CDR3 is 15 amino acids. The CDR3 is CAISESKPSTDTQYF. CDR3 nucleotide sequence: TGTGCCATCAGTGAGTCGAAACCGAGCACAGATACGCAGTATTTT.

V gene TRBV7-9 combines with J gene TRBJ2-1; tentative D call: TRBD2 (5 bases). This CDR3 has 16 residues. The germline CDR1 and CDR2 sequences are SEHNR and FQNEAQ (reference sequence). Trimming shortened V by 5 bases and J by 4 bases, and 18 bases separated the two germline ends. The CDR3 DNA sequence: TGTGCCAGCAGCCCTAGCTTCGGGGAAGGGTACAATGAGCAGTTCTTC. It codes for CASSPSFGEGYNEQFF.

This clonotype showed up many times. V usage is TRBV28 and J usage is TRBJ1-1; 7 positions match TRBD1. The CDR3 is made up of 14 amino acids. V dropped 4 bases and J dropped 5; count of bases not matched to a gene: 7. The germline gives CDR1 MDHEN, CDR2 SYDVKM. The CDR3 region has the DNA TGTGCCAGCAGTTCAGACAGGGAGCGGACTGAAGCTTTCTTT. Translating it yields CASSSDRERTEAFF.

Concerning this clonotype: The conserved phenylalanine or tryptophan is not found at the CDR3 terminus, so this likely reflects a read error. The V call is TRBV12-3 or TRBV12-4, the J call TRBJ2-7; TRBD2 agrees at 12 bases. CDR3 size: 13 residues. V trimming: 6 bases; J trimming: 6 bases; junction bases outside the gene matches: 3. The CDR3, as DNA: TGTGCCAGCAGACTAGCGGGAGGTGCCGAGCAGTACTAC. As protein: CASRLAGGAEQYY.

On this clonotype: At one end the junction does not follow the germline gene, possibly because of a read error. The CDR3 reads CASSLVGADRTSGITIYF. CDR3 DNA sequence: TGTGCCAGCAGCTTAGTGGGGGCCGATAGAACCTCTGGAATCACCATATATTTT. The genes are TRBV7-3 and TRBJ1-3; D might be TRBD1 (6 bases). CDR1 is SGHTA, CDR2 FQGTGA, per germline. CDR3 length equals 18 residues.

This clonotype came up many times. The chain recombines TRBV2 with TRBJ1-5; D is perhaps TRBD1 (6 bases). Trimming took off 4 bases at V and 0 bases at J, with 13 bases between the two ends. The CDR3 spans 16 residues. CDR1 SNHLY and CDR2 FYNNEI come from the germline V gene. The CDR3 coding sequence is TGTGCCAGCAGTGTCTGGGGGCCCGATAGCAATCAGCCCCAGCATTTT. Protein product: CASSVWGPDSNQPQHF.

The chain couples TRBV4-3 to TRBJ1-4; D not resolved. V dropped 1 base and J dropped 5 bases, with 5 bases sitting between them. Germline CDR1 LGHNA, CDR2 YSLEER. The CDR3 totals 13 residues. For the CDR3, the DNA is TGCGCCAGCAGCCAAGCGCTGAATGAAAAACTGTTTTTT. Encoded protein: CASSQALNEKLFF.

This clonotype was counted between two and nine times. The chain carries TRBV7-9 and TRBJ2-5; the D is unclear. The CDR3 loop spans 16 amino acids. Germline CDR1 SEHNR, CDR2 FQNEAQ (reference sequence). V gave up 0 bases and J gave up 1 base, with 12 bases separating them. Here the CDR3 DNA reads TGTGCCAGCAGCTTAGCGAAATCCGTCGCCCAAGAGACCCAGTACTTC. Protein product: CASSLAKSVAQETQYF. Based on the CDR3 plus reference TRBV7-9 and TRBJ2-5, the full variable domain is DTGVSQNPRHKITKRGQNVTFRCDPISEHNRLYWYRQTLGQGPEFLTYFQNEAQLEKSRLLSDRFSAERPKGSFSTLEIQRTEQGDSAMYLCASSLAKSVAQETQYFGPGTRLLVL.

The rearrangement links TRBV7-9 to TRBJ2-7; tentative D call: TRBD1 (5 bases). V was clipped by 8 bases and J by 2 bases, with 13 bases between them. The CDR3 is 13 residues long. Germline V gene sequence: CDR1 SEHNR, CDR2 FQNEAQ (reference sequence). CDR3 protein: CASARGLTYEQYF. The CDR3 region has the DNA TGTGCCAGCGCTAGGGGATTAACCTACGAGCAGTACTTC.

This chain links TRBV7-9 with TRBJ2-3; 7 nucleotides agree with TRBD2. Germline CDR1 is SEHNR and CDR2 is FQNEAQ (reference sequence). After removal of 7 bases from V and 3 bases from J, the junction contained 13 bases not matched to a gene. This CDR3 region has 16 residues. The CDR3: CASNPKPGGGTDTQYF. CDR3 coding DNA: TGTGCCAGCAACCCCAAGCCGGGAGGAGGGACAGATACGCAGTATTTT.

This clonotype was observed a few times. This sequence joins TRBV25-1 and TRBJ1-2; maybe TRBD1 (5 bases). This CDR3 has 15 residues. CDR1 and CDR2 from the germline V gene are MGHDK and SYGVNS. Trimming removed 3 bases at V and 0 bases at J, with 11 bases between. The CDR3 loop reads CASSEQGRANYGYTF. In DNA, the CDR3 is TGTGCCAGCAGTGAGCAGGGTAGAGCTAACTATGGCTACACCTTC.

The genes are TRBV28 and TRBJ1-1, with a weak D call TRBD1 (5 bases). The CDR3 extends over 15 amino acids. V was clipped by 2 bases and J by 4 bases, with 14 bases between them. Germline lookup yields CDR1 MDHEN and CDR2 SYDVKM. CDR3 sequence: CASSLPGGTATEAFF. The CDR3 DNA is TGTGCCAGCAGTTTACCCGGGGGAACGGCCACTGAAGCTTTCTTT.

This clonotype was detected only a few times. The chain carries TRBV7-9 and TRBJ1-5, with D possibly being TRBD1 (6 bases). From germline, CDR1 is SEHNR and CDR2 FQNEAQ (reference sequence). V lost 5 bases and J 6 bases, leaving 17 bases between the germline ends. The CDR3 contains 15 residues. DNA of the CDR3: TGTGCCAGCAGCGATGGGACACCGGGCATTCAGCCCCAGCATTTT. Translation: CASSDGTPGIQPQHF.